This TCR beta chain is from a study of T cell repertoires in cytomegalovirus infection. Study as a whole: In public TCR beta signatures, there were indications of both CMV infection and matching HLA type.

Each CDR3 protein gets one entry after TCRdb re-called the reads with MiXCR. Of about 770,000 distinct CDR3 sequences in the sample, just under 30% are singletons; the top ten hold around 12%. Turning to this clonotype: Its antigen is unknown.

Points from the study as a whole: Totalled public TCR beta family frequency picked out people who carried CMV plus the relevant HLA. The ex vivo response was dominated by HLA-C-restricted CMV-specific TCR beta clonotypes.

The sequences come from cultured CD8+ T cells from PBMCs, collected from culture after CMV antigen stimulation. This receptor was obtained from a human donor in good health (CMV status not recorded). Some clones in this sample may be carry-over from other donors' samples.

CDR3 sequence (DNA): TGTGCCAGCAGCTTCCGGGCCCTTAACGATACGCAGTATTTT. As protein: CASSFRALNDTQYF. The chain uses TRBV11-3 and TRBJ2-3; D not resolved. The CDR3 consists of 14 residues. V was cut by 3 bases and J by 6 bases, with 13 bases left in between. Germline values: CDR1 SGHNT, CDR2 YENEEA.